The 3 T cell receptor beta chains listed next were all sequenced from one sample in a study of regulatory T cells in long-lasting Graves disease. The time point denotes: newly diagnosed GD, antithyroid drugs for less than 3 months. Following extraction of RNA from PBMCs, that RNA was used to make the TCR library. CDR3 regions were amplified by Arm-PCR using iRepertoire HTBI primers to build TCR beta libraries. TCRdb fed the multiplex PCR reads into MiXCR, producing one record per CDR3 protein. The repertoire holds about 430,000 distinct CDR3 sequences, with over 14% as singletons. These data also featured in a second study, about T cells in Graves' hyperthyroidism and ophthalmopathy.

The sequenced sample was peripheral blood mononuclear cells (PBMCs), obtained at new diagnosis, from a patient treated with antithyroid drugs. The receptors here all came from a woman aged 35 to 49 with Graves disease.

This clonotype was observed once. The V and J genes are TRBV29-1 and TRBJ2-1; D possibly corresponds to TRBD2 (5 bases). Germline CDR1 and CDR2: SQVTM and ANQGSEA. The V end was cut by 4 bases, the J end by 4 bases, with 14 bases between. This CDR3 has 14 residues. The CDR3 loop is CSVGSGNAYNEQFF. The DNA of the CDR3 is TGCAGCGTTGGGTCGGGGAATGCGTACAATGAGCAGTTCTTC.

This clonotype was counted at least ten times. The DNA of the CDR3 is TGTGCCAGCAGCTTAGTGGCAGGGGAGGATGAGCAGTTCTTC. Translating it yields CASSLVAGEDEQFF. The chain has TRBV7-9 and TRBJ2-1; either TRBD1 or TRBD2 may fit D (6 bases each). CDR1 and CDR2 from the germline V gene are SEHNR and FQNEAQ (reference sequence). The V end was cut by 1 base, the J end by 8 bases, with 12 bases between. The CDR3 runs to 14 residues. Full variable domain (outside the CDR3, taken from reference TRBV7-9 and TRBJ2-1): DTGVSQNPRHKITKRGQNVTFRCDPISEHNRLYWYRQTLGQGPEFLTYFQNEAQLEKSRLLSDRFSAERPKGSFSTLEIQRTEQGDSAMYLCASSLVAGEDEQFFGPGTRLTVL.

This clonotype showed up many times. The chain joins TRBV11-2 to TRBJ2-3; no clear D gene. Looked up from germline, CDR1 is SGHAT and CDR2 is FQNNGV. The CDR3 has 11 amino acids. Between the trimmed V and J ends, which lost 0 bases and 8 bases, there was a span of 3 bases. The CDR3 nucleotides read TGTGCCAGCAGCTTAGATGTTACGCAGTATTTT. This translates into CASSLDVTQYF.